The text below deals with one T cell receptor (beta chain). Its target is not known. These data come from a study of T cells in Graves' hyperthyroidism and ophthalmopathy. Notes on the study in general: Most thyroid clonotypes that were expanded above 0.001 also turned up in blood.

Uncontrolled infection, other autoimmune disease, pregnancy or lactation led to exclusion. RNA transcripts were the template for amplifying TCR beta CDR3 regions. Primed by the HTBI set, a first-round RT-PCR was run on the TCR CDR3. TCRdb passed the multiplex PCR reads through MiXCR, listing each CDR3 protein once. The sample has 550,000 to 800,000 distinct CDR3 sequences, about a sixth seen once; the top ten hold around 8.1%. Trimming cost V 4 bases and J 8 bases, with 14 bases left between them. CDR3 length: 13 residues. The germline CDR1 and CDR2 sequences are ENHRY and SYGVKD. V gene TRBV10-3 combines with J gene TRBJ1-1; tentatively, D is TRBD1 (6 bases). Sequencing used blood. The TCR was taken from a young man with Graves' hyperthyroidism. CDR3 amino acids: CAISGTPGQEAFF. The CDR3 DNA is TGTGCCATCAGTGGGACGCCGGGACAAGAAGCTTTCTTT.